In its sample, the clone carrying this T cell receptor beta chain was seen a few times. Antigen: not known. Per the authors' pipeline: ImmunoSEQ sequences covered only the junction and lacked quality scores; filtering therefore differed. The repertoire was sequenced with immunoSEQ multiplex PCR; TCRdb's copy has only in-frame clones and lacks some. V, J and clone size derive from that table, while D and trimming were established from the DNA sequence. The sample includes around 750,000 clones, around two thirds of them seen just once. These data come from a study of shared clonotypes between healthy human individuals. Study-wide background: Each donor contributed plates that comprised three CD4 naive, three CD4 memory, two CD8 naive and one CD8 memory. Study-level results: The rarefaction results pointed to incomplete sorted-subset sequencing despite large depth. Non-shared clonotypes had lower generation probabilities than those shared by all four donors.

The receptor's source is a woman between 25 and 40 years old in good health. Material for sequencing was memory CD4+ T cells sorted from blood. Subset: CD45RA-negative fraction.

CDR3 amino acids: CSVSDRFSSYEQYF. The CDR3 nucleotides are TGCAGCGTTTCGGACAGGTTTAGCTCCTACGAGCAGTACTTC. The rearrangement uses TRBV29-1 and TRBJ2-7, with 7 nucleotides matching TRBD1. This CDR3 region has 14 residues. The J segment lost 0 bases and the V segment lost 5 bases, leaving 7 bases of the junction unmatched. The germline V gene has CDR1 SQVTM and CDR2 ANQGSEA.